This T cell receptor (beta chain) originates from a study of prognosis after radiotherapy for stage I lung cancer. Study in general: Radiotherapy took the form of SBRT (3 to 5 fractions) with a biologically effective dose of at least 100 Gy.

CT and PET/CT showed node-negative disease in all patients, who had no prior chemotherapy, radiotherapy or other malignancies. It was by two-round multiplex PCR that TCR beta CDR3 was amplified from genomic DNA. The first PCR round targeted every TRBV and TRBJ gene with specific primers. Universal primers featured in the second PCR round. MiXCR was run by TCRdb on the multiplex PCR reads, yielding one entry per CDR3 protein. The sample consists of about 16,000 distinct CDR3 sequences, about 43% of them appearing once. This CDR3 spans 15 amino acids. From germline, CDR1 is SEHNR and CDR2 FQNEAQ (reference sequence). Between the trimmed V and J ends, which lost 3 bases and 0 bases, there was a span of 10 bases.

The specimen was PBMCs, collected before or after stereotactic body radiation therapy (not recorded which). J is TRBJ2-3 and V is TRBV7-9; possibly TRBD1 for D (6 bases). The receptor's source is a donor over 45 with non-small cell lung cancer. CDR3 coding DNA: TGTGCCAGCAGCTTGACAGGTACTAGCACAGATACGCAGTATTTT. Encoded protein: CASSLTGTSTDTQYF.